The 9 T cell receptor beta chains below come from one sample, sequenced in a study of shared clonotypes between healthy human individuals. The protocol was immunoSEQ multiplex PCR, while the TCRdb copy is restricted to in-frame clones and leaves out a portion. The table records millions of clones, just over 90% of them present only once. Sequencing was performed on naive CD4+ T cells sorted from blood. Subset: CD45RA+ positively selected. These receptors were obtained from a young man in good health.

On this clone: The sample contains more than one DNA sequence encoding this CDR3. The chain carries TRBV5-1 and TRBJ2-3; D perhaps matches TRBD1 (6 bases). V was pared by 4 bases and J by 0 bases, with 12 bases between. CDR3 length: 15 amino acids. Germline CDR1 and CDR2: SGHRS and YFSETQ. The CDR3 DNA sequence: TGCGCCAGCAGCCCGACAGGTGGGAGCACAGATACGCAGTATTTT. Amino acids: CASSPTGGSTDTQYF.

The J gene is TRBJ1-3, the V gene TRBV11-2; TRBD1 is a possible D gene (6 bases). This CDR3 is built from 18 residues. The germline CDR1 and CDR2 sequences are SGHAT and FQNNGV. Trimming left V 1 base short and J 0 bases short, with 16 bases between. CDR3 bases: TGTGCCAGCAGCTTAGTTTTCGGGCAGGACAGCTCTGGAAACACCATATATTTT. This codes for CASSLVFGQDSSGNTIYF.

Comments on this clone: The sample contains more than one DNA sequence encoding this CDR3. The chain's CDR3 is CASSVGLYPDNSPLHF. The CDR3 DNA is TGTGCCAGCAGCGTAGGTCTTTACCCCGATAATTCACCCCTCCACTTT. This sequence joins TRBV9 and TRBJ1-6; D uncertain. V lost 0 bases to trimming and J lost 5 bases, with 12 bases between them. The CDR3 extends over 16 amino acids. Germline V CDR1 and CDR2: SGDLS, YYNGEE.

This clone appeared once. The chain combines TRBV5-6 with TRBJ1-1; weak D call: TRBD1 (6 bases). CDR1 SGHDT and CDR2 YYEEEE come from the germline V gene. Trimming pared 3 bases from V and 0 bases from J, leaving 9 bases between. This CDR3 contains 14 residues. The CDR3 loop is CASSWTDLNTEAFF. CDR3 DNA: TGTGCCAGCAGCTGGACAGATCTGAACACTGAAGCTTTCTTT. The full variable domain, its missing parts supplied by reference TRBV5-6 and TRBJ1-1, is DAGVTQSPTHLIKTRGQQVTLRCSPKSGHDTVSWYQQALGQGPQFIFQYYEEEERQRGNFPDRFSGHQFPNYSSELNVNALLLGDSALYLCASSWTDLNTEAFFGQGTRLTVV.

V usage is TRBV5-1 and J usage is TRBJ1-2; unclear D gene. V dropped 1 base and J dropped 1 base, with 11 bases sitting between them. The CDR3 is 15 residues long. From germline, CDR1 is SGHRS and CDR2 YFSETQ. For the CDR3, the DNA is TGCGCCAGCAGCTTGATGGACGGTATTAACTATGGCTACACCTTC. Its translation: CASSLMDGINYGYTF.

In nucleotides, the CDR3 is TGTGCCAGCAGTTACTCGGACAGATTTGGAGAAAAACTGTTTTTT. Its protein product is CASSYSDRFGEKLFF. The J gene is TRBJ1-4, the V gene TRBV6-5; tentative D call: TRBD1 (6 bases). The CDR3 sequence is 15 residues long. The germline V gene has CDR1 MNHEY and CDR2 SVGAGI. Trimming removed 0 bases at V and 8 bases at J, with 13 bases between.

The J gene is TRBJ2-1, the V gene TRBV19; D may match TRBD1 or TRBD2 (6 bases each). There are 13 residues in the CDR3. CDR1 is LNHDA, CDR2 SQIVND, per germline (reference sequence). V lost 7 bases and J lost 8, with 15 bases in between. CDR3 loop: CASTPWGADEQFF. The CDR3 bases are TGTGCCAGTACCCCGTGGGGGGCGGATGAGCAGTTCTTC.

This clone was found a few times. The chain couples TRBV29-1 to TRBJ1-1; possible D gene TRBD1, 5 bases. The V end was cut by 7 bases, the J end by 0 bases, with 9 bases between. The CDR3 runs to 12 residues. In germline, CDR1 is SQVTM, CDR2 ANQGSEA. The DNA for the CDR3 is TGCAGCGGACAGCCTCTGAACACTGAAGCTTTCTTT. Residues: CSGQPLNTEAFF.

This chain links TRBV28 with TRBJ1-5; possible D gene TRBD1, 5 bases. CDR1 and CDR2 from the germline V gene are MDHEN and SYDVKM. CDR3 length equals 16 residues. Trimming shortened V by 5 bases and J by 5 bases, and 19 bases separated the two germline ends. CDR3 protein: CASSTPGLPRDQPQHF. The CDR3 bases are TGTGCCAGCAGTACTCCGGGACTCCCAAGGGATCAGCCCCAGCATTTT.